Detailed here is one TCR beta chain. Its antigen is still unknown. This sample is part of a study of cytotoxic CD8 clonotypes in ibrutinib-treated CLL. Overall study context: The patients, roughly ten relapsed/refractory and approximately 14 treatment-naive, included approximately 18 who were IGHV unmutated.

The length of the CDR3 is 12 residues. V gave up 4 bases and J gave up 8 bases, with 9 bases separating them. Germline CDR1 and CDR2: SGHTA and FQGTGA. TCRdb keeps only in-frame clones here, not all; method: immunoSEQ multiplex PCR. The table lists approximately 100,000 clones, 58% of them singletons, with 30% to 45% in the top ten. General study results and limits: Among the clonotypes, public ones were uncommon and contracted or held stable on treatment.

The sequence was collected from a human donor with chronic lymphocytic leukemia. This chain connects TRBV7-3 to TRBJ2-1; possible D gene TRBD2, 6 bases. The material was PBMCs, obtained after 24 months of ibrutinib treatment. CDR3 region: CASSSKRDEQFF. DNA for the CDR3: TGTGCCAGCAGCTCCAAGCGGGATGAGCAGTTCTTC.